The 5 T cell receptor beta chains below were found in one sample sequenced in a study of shared clonotypes between healthy human individuals. Profiling relied on immunoSEQ multiplex PCR, and the TCRdb table lists in-frame clones only, not all of them. The data hold roughly 2,300,000 clones, with 85% to 95% observed a single time. Material: naive CD4+ T cells from PBMCs. Subset given: CD45RA+ positively selected. Source of these receptors: a man younger than 35 in good health. Some clones in this sample may be carry-over from other donors' samples.

The chain combines TRBV30 with TRBJ2-1; a weak D match, TRBD2 (5 bases). The CDR3 consists of 14 residues. V was shortened by 7 bases and J by 0 bases, with 13 bases between the two germline ends. Germline CDR1 and CDR2: GTSNPN and SVGIG (reference sequence). The CDR3 protein is CASTERSSYNEQFF. CDR3 coding DNA: TGTGCCTCGACCGAGCGGAGCTCCTACAATGAGCAGTTCTTC.

Only one count was recorded for this clone. Distinct nucleotide sequences in the sample also encode this CDR3. The chain links TRBV7-9 to TRBJ2-5, with 11 nucleotides matching TRBD2. V gave up 1 base and J gave up 1 base; unmatched junction bases: 2. Germline CDR1 reads SEHNR; CDR2 reads FQNEAQ (reference sequence). This CDR3 spans 16 amino acids. CDR3 protein: CASSLGLAGGQETQYF. In nucleotides, the CDR3 is TGTGCCAGCAGCTTAGGGCTAGCGGGAGGCCAAGAGACCCAGTACTTC.

The chain has TRBV30 and TRBJ1-2, with 9 bases lining up with TRBD1. The CDR3 runs to 14 residues. With V trimmed by 3 bases and J by 4 bases, 6 bases remained unmatched. The germline V gene encodes CDR1 GTSNPN and CDR2 SVGIG (reference sequence). CDR3 protein: CAWSRQGGFYGYTF. The CDR3 DNA reads as TGTGCCTGGAGCCGACAGGGGGGGTTCTATGGCTACACCTTC. The whole variable domain, remainder taken from reference TRBV30 and TRBJ1-2, is SQTIHQWPATLVQPVGSPLSLECTVEGTSNPNLYWYRQAAGRGLQLLFYSVGIGQISSEVPQNLSASRPQDRQFILSSKKLLLSDSGFYLCAWSRQGGFYGYTFGSGTRLTVV.

The chain has TRBV11-1 and TRBJ2-5, with D unresolved. Between the trimmed V and J ends, which lost 5 bases and 9 bases, there was a span of 19 bases. Germline lookup yields CDR1 SGHAT and CDR2 FQDESV (reference sequence). This CDR3 contains 14 residues. The CDR3 reads CASSRFTDAEAQYF. The CDR3 region has the DNA TGTGCCAGCAGCCGCTTCACGGACGCTGAGGCCCAGTACTTC.

This chain connects TRBV27 to TRBJ2-7; 10 positions agree with TRBD2. Germline loops: CDR1 MNHEY, CDR2 SMNVEV (reference sequence). This CDR3 region has 14 residues. The V and J ends lost 5 bases and 5 bases, in that order; junction bases with no gene match: 6. The DNA for the CDR3 is TGTGCCAGCAGTGTTCTAGCGGGAGAGAACGAGCAGTACTTC. This translates into CASSVLAGENEQYF.